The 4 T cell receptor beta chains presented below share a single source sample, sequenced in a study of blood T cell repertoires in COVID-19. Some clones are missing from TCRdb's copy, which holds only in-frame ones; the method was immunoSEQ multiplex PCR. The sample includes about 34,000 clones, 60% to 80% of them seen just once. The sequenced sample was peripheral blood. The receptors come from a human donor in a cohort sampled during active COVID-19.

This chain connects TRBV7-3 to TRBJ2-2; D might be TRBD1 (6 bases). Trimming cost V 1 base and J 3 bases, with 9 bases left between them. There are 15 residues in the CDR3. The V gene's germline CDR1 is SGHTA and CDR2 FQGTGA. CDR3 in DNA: TGTGCCAGCAGCTTAAAAGGGGGACACACCGGGGAGCTGTTTTTT. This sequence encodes CASSLKGGHTGELFF.

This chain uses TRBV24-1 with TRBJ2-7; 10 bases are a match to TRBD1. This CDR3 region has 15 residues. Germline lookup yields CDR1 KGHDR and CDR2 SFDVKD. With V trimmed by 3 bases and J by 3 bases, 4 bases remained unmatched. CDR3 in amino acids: CATSDRTGGNYEQYF. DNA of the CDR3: TGTGCCACCAGTGATCGGACAGGGGGGAACTACGAGCAGTACTTC.

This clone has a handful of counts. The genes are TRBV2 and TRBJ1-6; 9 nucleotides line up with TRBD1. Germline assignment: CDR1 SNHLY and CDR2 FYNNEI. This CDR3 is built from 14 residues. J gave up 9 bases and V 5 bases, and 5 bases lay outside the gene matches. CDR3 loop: CASSPRDRVSPLHF. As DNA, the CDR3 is TGTGCCAGCAGTCCCCGGGACAGGGTTTCACCCCTCCACTTT.

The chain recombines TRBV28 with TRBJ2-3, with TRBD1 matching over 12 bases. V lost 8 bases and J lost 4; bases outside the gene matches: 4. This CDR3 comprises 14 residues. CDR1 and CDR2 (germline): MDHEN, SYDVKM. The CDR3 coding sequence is TGTGCCAGCGGGGGGACAGGGGGCTCAGATACGCAGTATTTT. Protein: CASGGTGGSDTQYF. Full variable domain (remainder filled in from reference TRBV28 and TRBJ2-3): DVKVTQSSRYLVKRTGEKVFLECVQDMDHENMFWYRQDPGLGLRLIYFSYDVKMKEKGDIPEGYSVSREKKERFSLILESASTNQTSMYLCASGGTGGSDTQYFGPGTRLTVL.